These 12 T cell receptor beta chains were all obtained from the same sample, sequenced in a study of Ad26.COV2.S vaccination and SARS-CoV-2 variants. Clones were read by immunoSEQ multiplex PCR, and TCRdb kept only the in-frame ones, dropping some. This table holds approximately 400,000 clones, approximately 85% found once. Indicated treatment: 15 to 20 received Ad26.COV2.S at low or high dose, single or two shots; several received placebo; per-sample allocation not given. The samples date from day 63 after the first vaccine or placebo injection. Sequences were derived from peripheral blood, sampled in a trial of Ad26.COV2.S vaccine versus placebo. Receptors were obtained from a person between 18 and 65 years old who received the Ad26.COV2.S COVID-19 vaccine or a placebo.

The chain links TRBV7-2 to TRBJ1-2, with a weak D call TRBD1 (6 bases). The CDR3 is made up of 12 amino acids. The germline V and J ends were trimmed by 5 bases and 4 bases, with 8 bases remaining between them. Per the germline V gene, CDR1 is SGHTA and CDR2 is FQGNSA. The CDR3 DNA sequence: TGTGCCAGCAGCACGACAGGCTATGGCTACACCTTC. This encodes CASSTTGYGYTF.

This rearrangement joins TRBV18 to TRBJ1-2; the D is unclear. The CDR3 is 14 residues long. Trimming stripped 0 bases from V and 4 bases from J, with 9 bases between. Germline assignment: CDR1 KGHSH and CDR2 LQKENI. The DNA of the CDR3 is TGTGCCAGCTCACCACCAGAGGGCGTCTATGGCTACACCTTC. Translating it yields CASSPPEGVYGYTF.

The CDR3 DNA is TGTGCCAGCAGGGAGAATCTAAATCAGCCCCAGCATTTT. Translation gives CASRENLNQPQHF. This rearrangement joins TRBV2 to TRBJ1-5; D uncertain. The CDR3 runs to 13 residues. Deletions cut 6 bases from V and 4 bases from J, with 10 bases between. Germline V CDR1 and CDR2: SNHLY, FYNNEI.

The V and J genes are TRBV11-2 and TRBJ2-2; 9 bases align to TRBD2. This CDR3 has 16 residues. The germline V gene encodes CDR1 SGHAT and CDR2 FQNNGV. The V and J ends lost 2 bases and 6 bases, in that order; junction bases with no gene match: 7. Here the CDR3 reads CASSLLAGELAGELFF. DNA for the CDR3: TGTGCCAGCAGCTTATTAGCGGGGGAGCTAGCCGGGGAGCTGTTTTTT.

The table lists this clone with a few counts. This chain connects TRBV7-9 to TRBJ1-2, with D perhaps TRBD1 (6 bases). The CDR3 extends over 15 amino acids. Germline V gene data show CDR1 as SEHNR and CDR2 as FQNEAQ (reference sequence). The V end lost 4 bases, the J end lost 4 bases, and 16 bases lay between the germline ends. The CDR3 reads CASSSPKWGLYGYTF. In DNA, the CDR3 is TGTGCCAGCAGCTCCCCAAAGTGGGGGCTCTATGGCTACACCTTC.

This rearrangement joins TRBV5-4 to TRBJ2-2; TRBD2 aligns across 8 bases. CDR3 length: 17 residues. V dropped 3 bases and J dropped 6; count of bases not matched to a gene: 13. Germline V gene data show CDR1 as SGHNT and CDR2 as YYREEE (reference sequence). CDR3 sequence reads: CASSSGTSKTKAGELFF. CDR3 nucleotides: TGTGCCAGCAGCTCCGGGACTAGTAAGACCAAGGCCGGGGAGCTGTTTTTT.

The rearrangement joins TRBV30 to TRBJ1-3; no firm D call. Germline V gene data show CDR1 as GTSNPN and CDR2 as SVGIG (reference sequence). With 1 base removed from V and 4 bases from J, the gap between germline ends came to 5 bases. CDR3 length equals 12 residues. CDR3 residues: CAWSDRGNTIYF. The CDR3 nucleotides read TGTGCCTGGAGTGACCGAGGAAACACCATATATTTT.

The rearrangement joins TRBV20-1 to TRBJ2-5; either TRBD1 or TRBD2 may supply D (6 bases each). V was trimmed by 3 bases and J by 6 bases, leaving 14 bases between them. The CDR3 is 13 residues long. Germline CDR1 is DFQATT and CDR2 is SNEGSKA (reference sequence). Here the CDR3 reads CSASLVGGQTQYF. CDR3 nucleotides: TGCAGTGCTAGTCTGGTAGGGGGGCAGACCCAGTACTTC.

CDR3: CASSQRGQGPNEKLFF. CDR3 nucleotides: TGTGCCAGCAGCCAGCGTGGACAGGGACCTAATGAAAAACTGTTTTTT. The chain recombines TRBV3-1 (or the pseudogene TRBV3-2) with TRBJ1-4; 8 bases align to TRBD1. Germline V gives CDR1 LGHDT, CDR2 YNNKEL (reference sequence). The length of the CDR3 is 16 residues. V lost 3 bases to trimming and J lost 3 bases; unmatched junction nucleotides: 6.

This sequence joins TRBV12-3 or TRBV12-4 and TRBJ2-1; D is undetermined. V was pared by 6 bases and J by 4 bases, with 10 bases between. CDR3 size: 13 residues. CDR3 sequence: CASSLTRYNEQFF. In DNA, the CDR3 is TGTGCCAGCAGCCTCACCCGATACAATGAGCAGTTCTTC.

On this clone: A much larger clone differs from this one at a single base, so this may be a read error. CDR3 amino acids: CASRRTGYTGELFF. In DNA, the CDR3 is TGTGCCAGCAGACGCACAGGGTACACCGGGGAGCTGTTTTTT. The V call is TRBV19, the J call TRBJ2-2, with D possibly matching TRBD1 (6 bases). Per germline, CDR1 LNHDA and CDR2 SQIVND (reference sequence). The CDR3 runs to 14 residues. The V and J ends lost 9 bases and 3 bases respectively, with 14 bases between them.

DNA for the CDR3: TGTGCCAGCAGCACCCGGTCGGGACAGGCCAATGAGCAGTTCTTC. Amino acid sequence: CASSTRSGQANEQFF. The gene calls are TRBV3-1 (or the pseudogene TRBV3-2) and TRBJ2-1, with 8 nucleotides matching TRBD1. CDR1 and CDR2 (germline): LGHDT, YNNKEL (reference sequence). The V and J ends lost 5 bases and 6 bases, in that order; junction bases with no gene match: 9. This CDR3 region has 15 residues.